The 10 T cell receptor beta chains given below trace back to one sample, sequenced in a study of regulatory dendritic cells for organ transplantation. Sequencing used immunoSEQ multiplex PCR; TCRdb keeps in-frame clones, though not all of them. The profile shows 20,000 to 25,000 clones, 74% of them singletons. The sample consisted of memory CD4+ T cells from blood. Subset specified: CD45RO+ memory T cells. These receptors originate from a human donor in good health.

The rearrangement links TRBV7-8 to TRBJ1-1, with TRBD1 matching over 7 bases. V lost 3 bases, J lost 4 bases, and 5 bases stayed unmatched. This CDR3 spans 14 amino acids. The germline V gene encodes CDR1 SGHVS and CDR2 FQNEAQ. CDR3 bases: TGTGCCAGCAGCTTTACAGGGGAGAGCACTGAAGCTTTCTTT. It specifies CASSFTGESTEAFF. The full variable domain, in which reference TRBV7-8 and TRBJ1-1 provide the parts outside the CDR3, is GAGVSQSPRYKVAKRGQDVALRCDPISGHVSLFWYQQALGQGPEFLTYFQNEAQLDKSGLPSDRFFAERPEGSVSTLKIQRTQQEDSAVYLCASSFTGESTEAFFGQGTRLTVV.

CDR3 bases: TGTGCCAGCCGCGGACTAGCGGGGAACACCGGGGAGCTGTTTTTT. Amino acids: CASRGLAGNTGELFF. The chain recombines TRBV7-9 with TRBJ2-2; 11 bases map to TRBD2. V lost 8 bases, J lost 1 base, and 3 bases stayed unmatched. The CDR3 sequence is 15 residues long. Germline V gene lookup returns CDR1 SEHNR and CDR2 FQNEAQ (reference sequence).

This clone came up a few times. This rearrangement joins TRBV6-1 to TRBJ2-7; D not certain. CDR1 MNHNS and CDR2 SASEGT come from the germline V gene. This CDR3 is 12 amino acids long. The V gene lost 3 bases and the J gene lost 7 bases, with 10 bases spanning the gap. The DNA of the CDR3 is TGTGCCAGCAGTGATCCCCTTCAGGAGCAGTACTTC. This gives the protein CASSDPLQEQYF.

V and J are TRBV5-1 and TRBJ1-3; no definite D call. CDR1 and CDR2 (germline): SGHRS, YFSETQ. The CDR3 has 15 residues. The ends were cut back, 0 bases at V and 4 bases at J, with 11 bases in the middle. CDR3 protein: CASSLGGNEGNTIYF. In nucleotides, the CDR3 is TGCGCCAGCAGCTTGGGCGGGAACGAAGGAAACACCATATATTTT.

J is TRBJ2-5 and V is TRBV11-2, with D perhaps matching TRBD1 (6 bases). CDR1 and CDR2 from the germline V gene are SGHAT and FQNNGV. The CDR3 is made up of 15 amino acids. The V and J ends lost 5 bases and 4 bases respectively, with 17 bases between them. The CDR3 here is CASSRSRGSRETQYF. CDR3 DNA: TGTGCCAGCAGCCGCTCCAGGGGATCGAGAGAGACCCAGTACTTC.

The chain is built from TRBV5-1 and TRBJ2-7, with TRBD1 as a possible D gene (6 bases). Per the germline V gene, CDR1 is SGHRS and CDR2 is YFSETQ. V was clipped by 5 bases and J by 0 bases, with 15 bases between them. The CDR3 consists of 15 residues. The CDR3 protein is CASRSDRRDSYEQYF. The CDR3 DNA is TGCGCCAGCAGGTCGGACAGAAGAGACTCCTACGAGCAGTACTTC.

The V and J genes are TRBV14 and TRBJ2-1; 7 bases map to TRBD1. Trimming took 6 bases from V and 12 from J; bases not matched to a gene: 8. The CDR3 has 12 amino acids. Germline values: CDR1 SGHDN, CDR2 FVKESK. CDR3 DNA sequence: TGTGCCAGCAGACCTGAGGGGGCGCGGCAGTTCTTC. As protein: CASRPEGARQFF.

This clone was picked up one time. This rearrangement joins TRBV5-1 to TRBJ2-5; D unclear. Per germline, CDR1 SGHRS and CDR2 YFSETQ. This CDR3 region has 11 residues. V lost 3 bases to trimming and J lost 2 bases, with 2 bases between them. CDR3 nucleotide sequence: TGCGCCAGCAGCTCTCAAGAGACCCAGTACTTC. This sequence encodes CASSSQETQYF.

The chain uses TRBV5-1 and TRBJ2-2, with D maybe TRBD2 (6 bases). From germline, CDR1 is SGHRS and CDR2 YFSETQ. CDR3 length: 16 residues. Trimming shortened V by 4 bases and J by 4 bases, and 17 bases separated the two germline ends. CDR3 protein: CASSPQTGVGTGELFF. Written as DNA, the CDR3 is TGCGCCAGCAGCCCCCAAACGGGGGTAGGCACCGGGGAGCTGTTTTTT. The full variable domain, rest sourced from reference TRBV5-1 and TRBJ2-2, is KAGVTQTPRYLIKTRGQQVTLSCSPISGHRSVSWYQQTPGQGLQFLFEYFSETQRNKGNFPGRFSGRQFSNSRSEMNVSTLELGDSALYLCASSPQTGVGTGELFFGEGSRLTVL.

The chain couples TRBV7-8 to TRBJ2-7; TRBD1 matches at 7 bases. J gave up 9 bases and V 0 bases, and 8 bases lay outside the gene matches. Germline CDR1 reads SGHVS; CDR2 reads FQNEAQ. The CDR3 covers 14 residues. The CDR3, as DNA: TGTGCCAGCAGCTTAGCGGAGACAGGGCGAAGGCAGTACTTC. Encoded protein: CASSLAETGRRQYF.